The 12 T cell receptor beta chains given below trace back to one sample, sequenced in a study of Ad26.COV2.S vaccination and SARS-CoV-2 variants. Assay used: immunoSEQ multiplex PCR; TCRdb lists only in-frame clones, some missing. Seen here are under 600,000 clones, about 89% observed once, and the top ten hold 1.7%. The treatment: roughly 19 received Ad26.COV2.S at low or high dose, single or two shots; roughly five received placebo; per-sample allocation not given. Sampling was done on day 63 after the first vaccine or placebo injection. Sequenced here: peripheral blood, sampled in a trial of Ad26.COV2.S vaccine versus placebo. The receptors originated from a person aged 18 to 59 who received the Ad26.COV2.S COVID-19 vaccine or a placebo.

This sequence joins TRBV28 and TRBJ1-1, with a possible D match to TRBD1 (5 bases). Trimming removed 2 bases from V and 5 bases from J, with 12 bases in between. CDR1 MDHEN and CDR2 SYDVKM come from the germline V gene. CDR3 size: 14 residues. The CDR3 protein is CASSLPGGGTEAFF. Written as DNA, the CDR3 is TGTGCCAGCAGTTTACCTGGGGGGGGGACTGAAGCTTTCTTT.

In its sample, this clone was seen a few times. CDR3 amino acids: CATATRQGVEKLFF. In nucleotides, the CDR3 is TGTGCCACGGCAACGAGACAGGGGGTTGAAAAACTGTTTTTT. J is TRBJ1-4 and V is TRBV19; 9 nucleotides line up with TRBD1. Germline V gene lookup returns CDR1 LNHDA and CDR2 SQIVND (reference sequence). The J segment lost 7 bases and the V segment lost 10 bases, leaving 10 bases of the junction unmatched. The CDR3 is 14 residues long.

The rearrangement links TRBV7-2 to TRBJ2-7; D could derive from TRBD1 or TRBD2 (5 bases each). V lost 1 base, J lost 2 bases, and 9 bases lay in between. Germline lookup yields CDR1 SGHTA and CDR2 FQGNSA. CDR3 length: 14 residues. Written as DNA, the CDR3 is TGTGCCAGCAGCTTAGTTGGGGGAACCTACGAGCAGTACTTC. Translating it yields CASSLVGGTYEQYF. The complete variable domain, with remaining parts taken from reference TRBV7-2 and TRBJ2-7, reads GAGVSQSPSNKVTEKGKDVELRCDPISGHTALYWYRQSLGQGLEFLIYFQGNSAPDKSGLPSDRFSAERTGGSVSTLTIQRTQQEDSAVYLCASSLVGGTYEQYFGPGTRLTVT.

The sample holds one count of this clone. The chain joins TRBV7-9 to TRBJ2-1, with 10 nucleotides matching TRBD2. Trimming took 5 bases from V and 7 from J; bases not matched to a gene: 8. CDR1 and CDR2 from the germline V gene are SEHNR and FQNEAQ (reference sequence). This CDR3 is 15 amino acids long. CDR3 sequence (DNA): TGTGCCAGCAGCCGAGGGACTAGCGAGGCGAATGAGCAGTTCTTC. Amino acids: CASSRGTSEANEQFF. The full variable domain, in which reference TRBV7-9 and TRBJ2-1 provide the parts outside the CDR3, is DTGVSQNPRHKITKRGQNVTFRCDPISEHNRLYWYRQTLGQGPEFLTYFQNEAQLEKSRLLSDRFSAERPKGSFSTLEIQRTEQGDSAMYLCASSRGTSEANEQFFGPGTRLTVL.

The J gene is TRBJ1-1, the V gene TRBV25-1; D is uncertain. Germline-derived CDR1 and CDR2 are MGHDK and SYGVNS. The CDR3 is made up of 11 amino acids. The V end was cut by 5 bases, the J end by 5 bases, with 6 bases between. DNA of the CDR3: TGTGCCAGCAGTTATGGGACTGAAGCTTTCTTT. Translated, it gives CASSYGTEAFF.

V gene TRBV4-2 combines with J gene TRBJ2-6; tentative D call: TRBD1 (6 bases). The V end was cut by 1 base, the J end by 4 bases, with 11 bases between. Per the germline V gene, CDR1 is LGHNA and CDR2 is YNFKEQ. This CDR3 is built from 16 residues. The chain's CDR3 is CASSQASGAGANVLTF. CDR3 nucleotides: TGTGCCAGCAGCCAAGCATCAGGGGCCGGGGCCAACGTCCTGACTTTC.

This clone was detected only a few times. This chain uses TRBV30 with TRBJ1-6; TRBD1 matches at 10 bases. Germline V lookup: CDR1 GTSNPN, CDR2 SVGIG (reference sequence). V lost 8 bases and J lost 10; bases outside the gene matches: 8. The CDR3 is 13 residues long. This CDR3 is CAARQGAGSPLHF. CDR3 nucleotide sequence: TGTGCCGCCCGACAGGGGGCAGGGTCACCCCTCCACTTT. Looking up the rest from reference TRBV30 and TRBJ1-6 gives the full variable domain: SQTIHQWPATLVQPVGSPLSLECTVEGTSNPNLYWYRQAAGRGLQLLFYSVGIGQISSEVPQNLSASRPQDRQFILSSKKLLLSDSGFYLCAARQGAGSPLHFGNGTRLTVT.

This chain uses TRBV6-6 with TRBJ2-3; TRBD1 agrees at 9 bases. The junction had 4 bases not matched to a gene; V was cut back by 2 bases and J by 4 bases. Germline CDR1 MNHNY, CDR2 SVGAGI (reference sequence). This CDR3 region has 15 residues. The CDR3 here is CASSYAQGAADTQYF. CDR3 DNA: TGTGCCAGCAGTTACGCACAGGGGGCTGCAGATACGCAGTATTTT.

The chain is built from TRBV13 and TRBJ2-7; 7 bases align to TRBD1. CDR3 length equals 16 residues. Trimming removed 4 bases from V and 3 bases from J; junction bases left unmatched: 12. Per germline, CDR1 PRHDT and CDR2 FYEKMQ (reference sequence). Here the CDR3 DNA reads TGTGCCAGCAGCTCTGGACCGGGACAGATTCTCTACGAGCAGTACTTC. This translates into CASSSGPGQILYEQYF.

The rearrangement links TRBV25-1 to TRBJ1-4; 9 bases agree with TRBD1. The CDR3 is 18 residues long. V trimming: 0 bases; J trimming: 8 bases; junction bases outside the gene matches: 13. Germline V gene sequence: CDR1 MGHDK, CDR2 SYGVNS. The DNA for the CDR3 is TGTGCCAGCAGTGAATATCTGGGGACAGGGAGTCTGCGAGAAAAACTGTTTTTT. Protein product: CASSEYLGTGSLREKLFF.

Here the CDR3 DNA reads TGTGCCAGCAGCTTAAGGGAAACTGGCAATCAGCCCCAGCATTTT. Its protein product is CASSLRETGNQPQHF. The rearrangement joins TRBV5-8 to TRBJ1-5; D gene unclear. CDR3 length: 15 amino acids. Looked up from germline, CDR1 is SGHTS and CDR2 is YDEGEE. V was trimmed by 2 bases and J by 2 bases, leaving 11 bases between them.

In this sample, this clone turned up a few times. The chain employs TRBV29-1 and TRBJ1-2; a possible D gene is TRBD1 (5 bases). Germline assignment: CDR1 SQVTM and CDR2 ANQGSEA. The CDR3 contains 12 residues. With 3 bases removed from V and 3 bases from J, the gap between germline ends came to 8 bases. The CDR3 loop is CSVDQGDYGYTF. The CDR3 nucleotides are TGCAGCGTTGACCAGGGAGACTATGGCTACACCTTC.